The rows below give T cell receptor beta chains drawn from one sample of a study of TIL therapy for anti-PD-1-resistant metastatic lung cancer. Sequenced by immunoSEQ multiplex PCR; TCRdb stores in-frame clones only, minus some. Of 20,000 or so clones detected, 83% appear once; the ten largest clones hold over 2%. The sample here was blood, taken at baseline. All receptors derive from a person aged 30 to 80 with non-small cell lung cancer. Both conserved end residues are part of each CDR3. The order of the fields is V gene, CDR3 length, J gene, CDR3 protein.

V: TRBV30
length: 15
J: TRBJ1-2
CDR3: CAWRRFGSGTVRYTF

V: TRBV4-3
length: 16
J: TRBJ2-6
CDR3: CASSQEDRAGANVLTF

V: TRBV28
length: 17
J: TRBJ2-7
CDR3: CASSPQGLAGSSYEQYF

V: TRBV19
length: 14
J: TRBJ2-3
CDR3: CASSPSGSADTQYF

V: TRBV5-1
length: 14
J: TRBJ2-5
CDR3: CASSLDSVQETQYF

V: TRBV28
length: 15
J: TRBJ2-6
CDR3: CASSLSGAGANVLTF

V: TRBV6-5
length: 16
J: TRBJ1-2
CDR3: CASSYTPTVAVYGYTF

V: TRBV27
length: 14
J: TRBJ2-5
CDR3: CASSLDWVQETQYF

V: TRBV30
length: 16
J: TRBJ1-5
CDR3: CAWSGGDGYSNQPQHF

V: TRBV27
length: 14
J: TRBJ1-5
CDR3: CASSEGDRDQPQHF

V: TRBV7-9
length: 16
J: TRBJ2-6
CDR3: CASSPSSFSGANVLTF

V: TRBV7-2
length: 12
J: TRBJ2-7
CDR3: CASSFSDYEQYF

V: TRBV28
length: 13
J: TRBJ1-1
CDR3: CASTRDGVTEAFF

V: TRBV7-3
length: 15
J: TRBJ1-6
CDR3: CASSAQGRGNSPLHF

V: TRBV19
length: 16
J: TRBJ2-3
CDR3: CASSMVRGGALDTQYF

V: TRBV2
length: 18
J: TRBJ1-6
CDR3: CASSEYGIGRALSSPLHF

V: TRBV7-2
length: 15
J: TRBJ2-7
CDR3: CASSFDPALTGQQYF

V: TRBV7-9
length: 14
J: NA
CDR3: CASSSTSGAIEQYF

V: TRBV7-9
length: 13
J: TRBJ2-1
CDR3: CASSESRYSEQFF

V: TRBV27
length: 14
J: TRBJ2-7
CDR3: CASSSVLSSYEQYF

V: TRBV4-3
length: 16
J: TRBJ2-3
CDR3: CASSQEGPGRTDTQYF

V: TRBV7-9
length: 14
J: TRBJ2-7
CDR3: CASSSIQGGWKQYF

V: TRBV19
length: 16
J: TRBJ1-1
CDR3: CASSLHRDWPSTEAFF

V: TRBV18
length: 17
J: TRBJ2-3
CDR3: CASSPQLAGMRPDTQYF

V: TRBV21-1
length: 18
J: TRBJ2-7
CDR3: CASSMNTGTSGRRDEQYF

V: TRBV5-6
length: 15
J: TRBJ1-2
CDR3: CASSSTRQGGYGYTF

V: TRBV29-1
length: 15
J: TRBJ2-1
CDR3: CSVDYLTSGVGEQFF

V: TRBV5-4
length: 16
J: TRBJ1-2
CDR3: CASSLYLTDGLYGYTF